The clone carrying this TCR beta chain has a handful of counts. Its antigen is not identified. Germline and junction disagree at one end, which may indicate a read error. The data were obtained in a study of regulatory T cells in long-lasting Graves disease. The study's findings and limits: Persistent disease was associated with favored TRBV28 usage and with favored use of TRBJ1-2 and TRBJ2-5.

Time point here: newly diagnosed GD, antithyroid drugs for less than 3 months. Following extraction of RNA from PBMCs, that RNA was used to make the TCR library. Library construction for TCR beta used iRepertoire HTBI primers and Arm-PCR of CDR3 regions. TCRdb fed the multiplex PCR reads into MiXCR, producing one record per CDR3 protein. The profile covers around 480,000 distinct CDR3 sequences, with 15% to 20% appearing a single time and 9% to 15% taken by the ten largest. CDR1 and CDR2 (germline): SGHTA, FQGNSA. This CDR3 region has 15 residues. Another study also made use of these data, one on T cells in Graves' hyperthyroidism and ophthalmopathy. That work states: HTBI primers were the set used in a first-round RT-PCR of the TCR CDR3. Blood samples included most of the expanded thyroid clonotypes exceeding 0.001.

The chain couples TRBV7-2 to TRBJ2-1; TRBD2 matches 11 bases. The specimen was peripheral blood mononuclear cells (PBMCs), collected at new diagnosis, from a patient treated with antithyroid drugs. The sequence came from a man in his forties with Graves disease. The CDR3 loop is CAGSLGTSGGNEQFF. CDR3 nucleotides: TGTGCCGGCAGCTTAGGGACTAGCGGAGGCAATGAGCAGTTCTTC.